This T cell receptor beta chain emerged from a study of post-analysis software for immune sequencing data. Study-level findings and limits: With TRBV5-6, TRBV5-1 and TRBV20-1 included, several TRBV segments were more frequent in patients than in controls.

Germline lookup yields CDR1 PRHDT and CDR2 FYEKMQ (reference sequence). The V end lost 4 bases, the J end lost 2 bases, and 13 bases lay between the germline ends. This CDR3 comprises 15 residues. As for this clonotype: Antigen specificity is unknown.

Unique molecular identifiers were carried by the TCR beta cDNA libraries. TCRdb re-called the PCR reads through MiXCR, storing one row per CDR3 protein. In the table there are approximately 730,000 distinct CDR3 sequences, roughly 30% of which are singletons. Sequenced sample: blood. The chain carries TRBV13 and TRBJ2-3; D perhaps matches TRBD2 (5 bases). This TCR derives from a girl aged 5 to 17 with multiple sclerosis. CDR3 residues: CASSSSAGTTDTQYF. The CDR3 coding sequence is TGTGCCAGCAGCTCCTCCGCGGGCACCACAGATACGCAGTATTTT.